These T cell receptor beta chains were read from a single sample in a study of Graves' ophthalmopathy and Graves' hyperthyroidism. TCRdb ran MiXCR on the multiplex PCR reads and lists one entry per CDR3 protein. The table records 600,000 to 700,000 distinct CDR3 sequences, about 38% of them present only once. The sequenced sample was peripheral blood. The receptor source for this set is an adult man with Graves' ophthalmopathy. Both conserved end residues are part of each CDR3. Each record gives: clone size, V gene, CDR3 protein. Rows may omit the clone size; those that give it use once, few, many or a size class.

size: -
V: TRBV27
CDR3: CASSPLGEHQPQHF

size: -
V: TRBV5-4
CDR3: CASSLVSAEQFF

size: -
V: TRBV11-1
CDR3: CAWSLTQVTGELFF

size: many
V: TRBV5-1
CDR3: CASSLSGAGAGANVLTF

size: many
V: TRBV9
CDR3: CASSLSIATNEKLFF

size: -
V: TRBV7-9
CDR3: CASSLGGLAGAPSSYEQYF

size: many
V: TRBV7-9
CDR3: CASSLAPHETQYF

size: many
V: TRBV7-3
CDR3: CASSTTGGAGTEAFF

size: many
V: TRBV12-3/TRBV12-4
CDR3: CASSHDTDSPLHF

size: -
V: TRBV10-3
CDR3: CAIDQQSYGYTF

size: -
V: TRBV12-3/TRBV12-4
CDR3: CASSLGQANQPQHF

size: few
V: TRBV7-3
CDR3: CASSLGGGVNSPLHF

size: -
V: TRBV2
CDR3: CASSAWGTPFF

size: -
V: TRBV25-1
CDR3: CASSAMDRADYGYTF

size: once
V: TRBV2
CDR3: CASSEDGVYGYTF

size: many
V: TRBV5-4
CDR3: CASSLRQGNTEAFF

size: many
V: TRBV4-1
CDR3: CASSHEPTQKTQYF

size: -
V: TRBV4-1
CDR3: CASSPGPIRANYGYTF

size: once
V: TRBV7-9
CDR3: CASNLGGDSLSPLHF

size: -
V: TRBV11-2
CDR3: CASSELVGGGTDTQYF

size: -
V: TRBV7-2
CDR3: CASSHSGGERSTGELFF

size: -
V: TRBV29-1
CDR3: CSRDRSPQHF

size: many
V: TRBV20-1
CDR3: CSAIGTGGAETQYF

size: many
V: TRBV7-3
CDR3: CASSQDDETGFNQPQHF

size: -
V: TRBV2
CDR3: CASSEYQGDQPQHF

size: many
V: TRBV7-2
CDR3: CASSSSRLAGRETQYF

size: -
V: TRBV25-1
CDR3: CASSEGTVQGVDTEAFF

size: -
V: TRBV2
CDR3: CASKGLALETQHF

size: -
V: TRBV5-4
CDR3: CASSRGGRAGDTQYF

size: -
V: TRBV20-1
CDR3: CSATTGTSNQPQHF

size: few
V: TRBV7-6
CDR3: CASSLAPPSGGPYEQYF

size: once
V: TRBV7-9
CDR3: CASQGASSYEQYF

size: once
V: TRBV7-9
CDR3: CASSLSTPQGNGYTF

size: few
V: TRBV2
CDR3: CASGNSGQGGYTF

size: many
V: TRBV5-1
CDR3: CASTDSLNTEAFF

size: many
V: TRBV12-3/TRBV12-4
CDR3: CASRGLAANTGELFF

size: few
V: TRBV6-5
CDR3: CASSYGIQPYEQYF

size: many
V: TRBV15
CDR3: CATSRRTGGNTEAFF

size: many
V: TRBV7-2
CDR3: CASSPEGGYGYTF

size: few
V: TRBV11-3
CDR3: CASSSPRSVGSSYEQYF

size: -
V: TRBV10-3
CDR3: CASSSGFGNTF

size: many
V: TRBV9
CDR3: CASSVGTGDQPQHF

size: once
V: TRBV5-1
CDR3: CASSPGQNTIYF

size: few
V: TRBV6-1
CDR3: CASSEPQGASYEQYF

size: -
V: TRBV4-1
CDR3: CASSQGQGNYYERYF

size: -
V: TRBV25-1
CDR3: CASRDLTGRRGYTF

size: -
V: TRBV11-3
CDR3: CASSPRRTSGSSYEQYF

size: few
V: TRBV15
CDR3: CATTGAGEANTQYF

size: -
V: TRBV19
CDR3: CASSIRLAGGPDAGELFF

size: -
V: TRBV25-1
CDR3: CASSPVLVGTDTQYF

size: many
V: TRBV6-6
CDR3: CASTFGTASYEQYF

size: many
V: TRBV29-1
CDR3: CSVEDLEQTDF

size: many
V: TRBV10-3
CDR3: CAITVEGRGYTF

size: many
V: TRBV7-8
CDR3: CASSPHDF